This is a list of T cell receptor beta chains from one sample in a study of beta chain bispecific antibodies for T cell cancers. TCRdb re-analysed the 5' RACE reads in MiXCR, keeping a single row per CDR3 protein. The table has tens of thousands of distinct CDR3 sequences, about 2% seen once; the top ten hold more than 4.5%. These receptors lack a known antigen. Sequencing used healthy donor T cells cultured with leukemia cells, obtained from a culture containing a bispecific antibody targeting TCR Vbeta12. The receptors come from a human donor in good health. Some clones in this sample may be carry-over from other donors' samples. CDR3s include the opening cysteine and the closing phenylalanine or tryptophan. A D gene is named only where the DNA matches it firmly. Size values are once, few and many counts, or a class for expanded clones, and some rows have none.

TRBJ2-2 NA many TRBV7-9 TGTGCCAGCAGCCTGGGGACCGGGGAGCTGTTTTTT CASSLGTGELFF
TRBJ1-6 NA many TRBV7-9 TGTGCCAGCAGCTCCCCCAGACACAGGGCGGCTAACTCGTGGAATTCACCCCTCCACTTT CASSSPRHRAANSWNSPLHF
TRBJ2-3 TRBD1 many TRBV25-1 TGTGCCAGCAGTGTTAACAGGGGGAATCGACGGGATACGCAGTATTTT CASSVNRGNRRDTQYF
TRBJ1-2 TRBD1 many TRBV20-1 TGCAGTGCTAGAGATACAGGGGGCGTTGGCTACACCTTC CSARDTGGVGYTF
TRBJ1-5 NA many TRBV27 TGTGCCAGCTCGGCGGGTTGGAATCAGCCCCAGCATTTT CASSAGWNQPQHF
TRBJ2-2 NA medium-sized TRBV4-1 TGCGCCAGCAGCTGGAGCTCAGGGGGGTTTGGAACCGGGGAGCTGTTTTTT CASSWSSGGFGTGELFF
TRBJ1-2 NA many TRBV7-2 TGTGCCAGCAGCTTATCACGGGCGATCAACTATGGCTACACCTTC CASSLSRAINYGYTF
TRBJ2-7 TRBD2 many TRBV18 TGTGCCAGCTCACCCAAATCCGGGACTAGCGGGGCTTGGGCCTCCTACGAGCAGTACTTC CASSPKSGTSGAWASYEQYF
TRBJ2-5 NA many TRBV6-5 TGTGCCAGCAGTTACGTGGGTGGGGAGACCCAGTACTTC CASSYVGGETQYF
TRBJ2-7 NA medium-sized TRBV20-1 TGCCGACTTCGAGGGGGGGGAACCTACGAGCAGTACTTC CRLRGGGTYEQYF
TRBJ2-7 NA many TRBV30 TGTGCCTGGAGCCCGGGACAAGAGACCGAGCAGTACTTC CAWSPGQETEQYF
TRBJ2-7 NA few TRBV13 TGTGCCAGCAGCTCAGGGGACGTTTCCTACGAGCAGTACTTC CASSSGDVSYEQYF
TRBJ2-7 NA medium-sized TRBV5-1 TGCGCCAGCAGCCCGAGGGGGGTCGGCTACGAGCAGTACTTC CASSPRGVGYEQYF
TRBJ1-1 TRBD1 many TRBV27 TGTGCCAGCAGTTTACAGGGGGGCACTGAAGCTTTCTTT CASSLQGGTEAFF
TRBJ2-3 NA many TRBV5-1 TGCGCCAGCAGCTTCGACATAGGCCGCACAGATACGCAGTATTTT CASSFDIGRTDTQYF
TRBJ1-1 NA many TRBV2 TGTGCCAGCAAGTATTGGCAGGGGATGAACACTGAAGCTTTCTTT CASKYWQGMNTEAFF
TRBJ1-4 TRBD1 many TRBV5-1 TGCGCCAGCAGCTCCTTGACAGGGAGTGAAAAACTGTTTTTT CASSSLTGSEKLFF
TRBJ2-7 TRBD1 many TRBV7-9 TGTGCCAGCAGCCCACAGGGGACGTTAGGCGAGCAGTACTTC CASSPQGTLGEQYF
TRBJ1-5 TRBD1 many TRBV6-4 TGTAACAAGGACCGGGACAGGGGCAAGGCCCAGAATGATCAGCCCCAGCATTTT CNKDRDRGKAQNDQPQHF
TRBJ2-7 NA many TRBV18 TGTGCCAGCTCACCTGCAGGGGCCTACGAGCAGTACTTC CASSPAGAYEQYF
TRBJ2-2 NA many TRBV7-2 TGTGCCAGCAGCCTAGGGCCTAGCAACACCGGGGAGCTGTTTTTT CASSLGPSNTGELFF
TRBJ2-3 NA many TRBV2 TGTGCCAGCACCCCTTTCACAGATACGCAGTATTTT CASTPFTDTQYF
TRBJ1-2 NA many TRBV7-9 TGTGCCAGCAGCTTAGATGGGGACCCGATAGGCACCTTC CASSLDGDPIGTF
TRBJ2-6 NA many TRBV6-5 TGTGCCAGCAGGCCAACCTGGGGCGCCTCTGGGGCCAACGTCCTGACTTTC CASRPTWGASGANVLTF
TRBJ2-1 TRBD2 medium-sized TRBV20-1 TGCAGTGCTAGGGAACTAGCGGGGGGAAATGAGCAGTTCTTC CSARELAGGNEQFF
TRBJ2-2 NA many TRBV27 TGTGCCAGCAGGCCAGGGGTAAACACCGGGGAGCTGTTTTTT CASRPGVNTGELFF
TRBJ1-1 TRBD1 many TRBV10-3 TGTGCCATCAGTCCGGGACAGGGTGAAGCTTTCTTT CAISPGQGEAFF
TRBJ2-7 NA few TRBV5-4 TGTGCCAGCAGCTTCGGGGTAGCCGAGCAGTACTTC CASSFGVAEQYF
TRBJ2-7 TRBD1 many TRBV11-2 TGTGCCAGCAGCTTAGTGGGACAGGGGATCGGCGAGCAGTACTTC CASSLVGQGIGEQYF
TRBJ1-1 NA many TRBV2 TGTGCCAGCAGCGACCATTCACTTAACACTGAAGCTTTCTTT CASSDHSLNTEAFF
TRBJ1-5 NA medium-sized TRBV18 TGTGCCAGCTCACCACGTAGGGACACCAATAGCAATCAGCCCCAGCATTTT CASSPRRDTNSNQPQHF
TRBJ1-5 TRBD1 many TRBV28 TGTGCCAGCAGTCCCCGACAGGGGAGGCAGCCCCAGCATTTT CASSPRQGRQPQHF
TRBJ2-5 NA many TRBV11-1 TGTGCCAGCAGCTTAGGCTACGGGGGGCTCCCCGGGACCCAGTACTTC CASSLGYGGLPGTQYF
TRBJ2-5 NA many TRBV28 TGTGCCAGCAGTTTACTGGACGGCCAAGAGACCCAGTACTTC CASSLLDGQETQYF
TRBJ2-1 TRBD2 NA TRBV5-1 TGCGCCAGCAGCTTGGTGGGGGGGGGTATTAAAAATGAGCAGTTCTTC CASSLVGGGIKNEQFF
TRBJ2-7 NA many TRBV4-1 TGCGCCAGCAGCCGTTCGAGGACAGATCCCTACGAGCAGTACTTC CASSRSRTDPYEQYF
TRBJ2-3 NA many TRBV6-1 TGTGCCAGCAGTGAAGCAGTGGCAGGGCTGGATACGCAGTATTTT CASSEAVAGLDTQYF
TRBJ2-3 NA few TRBV19 TGTGCCAGTACCCCAACTCGGAGAACAGATACGCAGTATTTT CASTPTRRTDTQYF
TRBJ1-1 TRBD1 many TRBV5-4 TGTGCCAGCAGCCGACAGGGTTGGACTGAAGCTTTCTTT CASSRQGWTEAFF
TRBJ1-5 NA many TRBV7-3 TGTGCCAGCAGCTTATCCTCCGGACAGCCCCAGCATTTT CASSLSSGQPQHF
TRBJ2-3 NA medium-sized TRBV20-1 TGCAGTGCTAGAGATGTTCAGGTGGCGGGTACGCAGTATTTT CSARDVQVAGTQYF